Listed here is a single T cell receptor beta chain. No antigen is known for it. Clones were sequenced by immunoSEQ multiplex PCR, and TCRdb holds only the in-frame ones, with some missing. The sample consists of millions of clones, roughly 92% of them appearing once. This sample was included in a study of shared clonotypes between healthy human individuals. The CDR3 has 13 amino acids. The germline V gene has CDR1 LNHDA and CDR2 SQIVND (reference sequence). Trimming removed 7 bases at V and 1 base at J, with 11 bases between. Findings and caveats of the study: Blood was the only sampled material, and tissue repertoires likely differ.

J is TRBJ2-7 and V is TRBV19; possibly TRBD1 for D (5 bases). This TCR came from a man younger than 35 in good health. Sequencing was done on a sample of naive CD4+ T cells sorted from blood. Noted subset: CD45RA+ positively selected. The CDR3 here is CASNPGPSYEQYF. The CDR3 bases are TGTGCCAGTAACCCAGGGCCATCCTACGAGCAGTACTTC.